Described below is a single T cell receptor beta chain sequence and its context. Antigen unknown. These data originate in a study of a mutant IDH1 vaccine in newly diagnosed glioma. Study-level information: Earlier care involved radiotherapy, temozolomide, or both, and the majority received both.

The V and J ends lost 4 bases and 4 bases respectively, with 13 bases between them. The CDR3 has 14 residues. The germline gives CDR1 SGHDN, CDR2 FVKESK. Measured with immunoSEQ multiplex PCR; TCRdb has only the in-frame clones, and not every one. The sample lists around 28,000 clones; roughly 90% were seen once. Regarding time point: week 5, during vaccination. Vaccination comprised doses that each held 300 ug of mutant IDH1 20-mer peptide, plus topical imiquimod. Diagnosis in the donors showed new WHO grade 3 or 4 astrocytomas that were IDH1-mutant and ATRX-lost. General study results and limits: There seemed to be no relation between pseudoprogression and changes in top peripheral T cell clonotypes.

The genes are TRBV14 and TRBJ1-2; no clear D. The material sequenced was PBMCs, taken from a glioma patient whose treatment included an IDH1 peptide vaccine. The receptor's source is a man aged 18 to 35 with glioma. The CDR3 region is CASSPQSLIYGYTF. The DNA of the CDR3 is TGTGCCAGCAGCCCACAGTCTCTGATCTATGGCTACACCTTC.